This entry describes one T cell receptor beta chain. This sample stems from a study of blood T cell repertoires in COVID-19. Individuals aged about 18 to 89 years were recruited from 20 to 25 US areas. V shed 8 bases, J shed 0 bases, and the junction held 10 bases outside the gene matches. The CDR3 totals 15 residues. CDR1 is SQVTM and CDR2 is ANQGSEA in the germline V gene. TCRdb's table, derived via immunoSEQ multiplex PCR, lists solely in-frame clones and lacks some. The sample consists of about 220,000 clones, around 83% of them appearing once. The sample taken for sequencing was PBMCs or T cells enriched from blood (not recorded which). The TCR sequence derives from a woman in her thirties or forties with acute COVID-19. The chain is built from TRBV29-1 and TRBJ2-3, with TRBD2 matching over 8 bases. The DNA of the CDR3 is TGCAGCATAGCCGGGGCTAGCGGGAGCACAGATACGCAGTATTTT. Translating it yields CSIAGASGSTDTQYF.